The 26 T cell receptor beta chains reported below all come from one sample, sequenced in a study of control samples from healthy donors and cancer patients. Clones were sequenced by immunoSEQ multiplex PCR, and TCRdb holds only the in-frame ones, with some missing. The profile shows 150,000 to 170,000 clones, about 94% of them singletons. Material for sequencing was blood. The receptors were gathered from a man aged 40-49 years in good health.

The chain uses TRBV7-9 and TRBJ2-2; D ambiguous. Trimming removed 5 bases from V and 0 bases from J, with 13 bases in between. CDR3 size: 16 residues. Germline-derived CDR1 and CDR2 are SEHNR and FQNEAQ (reference sequence). CDR3 sequence: CASSRFRPANTGELFF. The CDR3 DNA reads as TGTGCCAGCAGCCGATTCAGACCCGCGAACACCGGGGAGCTGTTTTTT.

The chain carries TRBV3-1 (or the pseudogene TRBV3-2) and TRBJ1-6; D not resolved. CDR1 is LGHDT and CDR2 is YNNKEL in the germline V gene (reference sequence). This CDR3 has 15 amino acids. Between the trimmed V and J ends, which lost 1 base and 7 bases, there was a span of 11 bases. The CDR3 sequence is CASSQGDVPNSPLHF. CDR3 in DNA: TGTGCCAGCAGCCAAGGCGATGTACCAAATTCACCCCTCCACTTT.

The CDR3 loop is CASRSRAYEQYF. The CDR3 nucleotides read TGTGCCAGCAGGTCTCGGGCCTACGAGCAGTACTTC. The gene calls are TRBV27 and TRBJ2-7; D call uncertain. CDR1 MNHEY and CDR2 SMNVEV come from the germline V gene (reference sequence). V was pared by 6 bases and J by 2 bases, with 8 bases between. The CDR3 runs to 12 residues.

This chain uses TRBV2 with TRBJ2-1, with 11 positions matching TRBD2. CDR1 is SNHLY and CDR2 is FYNNEI in the germline V gene. There are 15 residues in the CDR3. The J segment lost 6 bases and the V segment lost 8 bases, leaving 9 bases of the junction unmatched. The CDR3 is CASDLAGGLSNEQFF. CDR3 coding DNA: TGTGCCAGCGATCTAGCGGGGGGCCTATCCAATGAGCAGTTCTTC.

The CDR3 bases are TGTGCCAGCAGTTTTACGGACTACGAGCAGTACTTC. Amino acid sequence: CASSFTDYEQYF. The chain recombines TRBV28 with TRBJ2-7; D unresolved. Trimming stripped 3 bases from V and 3 bases from J, with 6 bases between. Germline assignment: CDR1 MDHEN and CDR2 SYDVKM. CDR3 size: 12 residues.

The chain combines TRBV6-8 with TRBJ1-3, with D unclear. Trimming shortened V by 2 bases and J by 2 bases, and 7 bases separated the two germline ends. This CDR3 is built from 14 residues. Germline CDR1 and CDR2: MNHGY and SAAAGT. This CDR3 reads CASSYPATGNTIYF. DNA for the CDR3: TGTGCCAGCAGTTACCCAGCCACTGGAAACACCATATATTTT.

This clone was counted a single time. The chain joins TRBV30 to TRBJ1-1; tentatively, D is TRBD1 (6 bases). The CDR3 has 13 amino acids. Trimming pared 3 bases from V and 5 bases from J, leaving 13 bases between. CDR1 and CDR2 (germline): GTSNPN, SVGIG (reference sequence). DNA for the CDR3: TGTGCCTGGAGCCGCAGGGGAGGTACTGAAGCTTTCTTT. Its translation: CAWSRRGGTEAFF.

The chain employs TRBV7-9 and TRBJ1-3; TRBD1 agrees at 12 bases. Germline CDR1 SEHNR, CDR2 FQNEAQ (reference sequence). CDR3 length equals 16 residues. V shed 5 bases, J shed 4 bases, and the junction held 6 bases outside the gene matches. CDR3 sequence (DNA): TGTGCCAGCAGCCCGGGACAGGGGGCGTTGGGAAACACCATATATTTT. Its protein product is CASSPGQGALGNTIYF.

This chain uses TRBV7-3 with TRBJ1-5; no definite D call. Germline V lookup: CDR1 SGHTA, CDR2 FQGTGA. V shed 6 bases and J shed 4 bases, with 7 bases lying between them. The CDR3 contains 12 residues. The CDR3 nucleotides read TGTGCCAGCAGAGGGTTGAATCAGCCCCAGCATTTT. Its protein product is CASRGLNQPQHF.

J is TRBJ1-5 and V is TRBV7-2; a weak D match, TRBD1 (6 bases). This CDR3 has 15 amino acids. V lost 2 bases and J 7 bases, leaving 15 bases between the germline ends. CDR1 is SGHTA and CDR2 is FQGNSA in the germline V gene. DNA for the CDR3: TGTGCCAGCAGCTTATATGGCAGGGGAGACCAGCCCCAGCATTTT. Translated, it gives CASSLYGRGDQPQHF.

V and J are TRBV7-9 and TRBJ2-7; no reliable D call. Trimming stripped 4 bases from V and 5 bases from J, with 12 bases between. This CDR3 contains 13 residues. Germline-derived CDR1 and CDR2 are SEHNR and FQNEAQ (reference sequence). The CDR3 DNA reads as TGTGCCAGCAGCTCGGTGGCAGGCCACGAGCAGTACTTC. Its protein is CASSSVAGHEQYF.

CDR3 nucleotides: TGTGCCAGCAGTCCCTCGACTAGCGGGGTCCTTGATACGCAGTATTTT. Translated: CASSPSTSGVLDTQYF. The genes are TRBV28 and TRBJ2-3, with 11 bases matching TRBD2. V shed 5 bases, J shed 6 bases, and the junction held 10 bases outside the gene matches. The CDR3 has 16 residues. Germline V lookup: CDR1 MDHEN, CDR2 SYDVKM. Looking up the rest from reference TRBV28 and TRBJ2-3 gives the full variable domain: DVKVTQSSRYLVKRTGEKVFLECVQDMDHENMFWYRQDPGLGLRLIYFSYDVKMKEKGDIPEGYSVSREKKERFSLILESASTNQTSMYLCASSPSTSGVLDTQYFGPGTRLTVL.

The rearrangement uses TRBV7-2 and TRBJ2-7; D call uncertain. The germline CDR1 and CDR2 sequences are SGHTA and FQGNSA. V was shortened by 1 base and J by 8 bases, with 6 bases between the two germline ends. This CDR3 contains 11 residues. The CDR3 sequence is CASSLGVKQYF. Here the CDR3 DNA reads TGTGCCAGCAGCTTAGGGGTGAAGCAGTACTTC.

This rearrangement joins TRBV5-8 to TRBJ1-1; unclear D gene. The CDR3 consists of 16 residues. V lost 0 bases, J lost 1 base, and 13 bases lay in between. Looked up from germline, CDR1 is SGHTS and CDR2 is YDEGEE. CDR3 coding DNA: TGTGCCAGCAGCTTGGTCATTCTACAGACGAACACTGAAGCTTTCTTT. The encoded protein is CASSLVILQTNTEAFF.

This clone was observed a single time. V usage is TRBV4-1 and J usage is TRBJ2-3; D call uncertain. The CDR3 covers 15 residues. V was clipped by 0 bases and J by 0 bases, with 7 bases between them. Germline CDR1 reads MGHRA; CDR2 reads YSYEKL. For the CDR3, the DNA is TGCGCCAGCAGCCAAGATCCGGGCAGCACAGATACGCAGTATTTT. Protein product: CASSQDPGSTDTQYF.

The J gene is TRBJ2-3, the V gene TRBV10-1; 9 nucleotides line up with TRBD1. The V and J ends lost 6 bases and 2 bases, in that order; junction bases with no gene match: 6. Germline V lookup: CDR1 WNHNN, CDR2 SYGVQD (reference sequence). The CDR3 sequence is 15 residues long. CDR3 loop: CASSDGTGNTDTQYF. In DNA, the CDR3 is TGCGCCAGCAGCGACGGGACAGGGAACACAGATACGCAGTATTTT.

The chain employs TRBV5-4 and TRBJ2-7; D remains unclear. This CDR3 has 15 residues. The ends were cut back, 4 bases at V and 0 bases at J, with 14 bases in the middle. CDR1 and CDR2 from the germline V gene are SGHNT and YYREEE (reference sequence). CDR3 protein: CASSLGLDRSYEQYF. The CDR3 region has the DNA TGTGCCAGCAGCCTCGGCCTTGACCGCTCCTACGAGCAGTACTTC.

The chain carries TRBV7-8 and TRBJ1-6, with D hard to call. Germline V gene sequence: CDR1 SGHVS, CDR2 FQNEAQ. The CDR3 extends over 15 amino acids. Between the trimmed V and J ends, which lost 6 bases and 7 bases, there was a span of 16 bases. The CDR3, as DNA: TGTGCCAGCAGGCCCCATGGAACGGCGAATTCACCCCTCCACTTT. The encoded protein is CASRPHGTANSPLHF.

The chain is built from TRBV11-2 and TRBJ1-2; D remains unclear. There are 15 residues in the CDR3. The V gene's germline CDR1 is SGHAT and CDR2 FQNNGV. The V and J ends lost 1 base and 4 bases respectively, with 13 bases between them. The CDR3 coding sequence is TGTGCCAGCAGCTTAGGGAAACCCGGCAGCTATGGCTACACCTTC. Translation: CASSLGKPGSYGYTF.

The CDR3 coding sequence is TGTGCCAGCAGTCCTAGGGACGGGAGCTCCTACGAGCAGTACTTC. Residues: CASSPRDGSSYEQYF. The V call is TRBV25-1, the J call TRBJ2-7; D possibly corresponds to TRBD2 (6 bases). Germline V gene sequence: CDR1 MGHDK, CDR2 SYGVNS. The CDR3 loop spans 15 amino acids. Trimming shortened V by 5 bases and J by 0 bases, and 14 bases separated the two germline ends.

V usage is TRBV15 and J usage is TRBJ2-1; 8 positions agree with TRBD1. Unmatched junction bases numbered 1, after V lost 4 bases and J lost 2 bases. CDR1 and CDR2 (germline): LNHNV, YYDKDF (reference sequence). CDR3 length: 14 amino acids. CDR3 amino acids: CATSKTGAYNEQFF. For the CDR3, the DNA is TGTGCCACCAGCAAGACAGGGGCCTACAATGAGCAGTTCTTC.

V usage is TRBV4-1 and J usage is TRBJ2-1, with D possibly being TRBD2 (6 bases). Trimming took 5 bases from V and 9 from J, leaving 23 bases between them. Per germline, CDR1 MGHRA and CDR2 YSYEKL. The length of the CDR3 is 16 residues. Here the CDR3 DNA reads TGCGCCAGCAGCGAAAATCCGGGGGTGGTGGAAAGTGAGCAGTTCTTC. Its protein product is CASSENPGVVESEQFF.

This sequence joins TRBV5-6 and TRBJ1-5; tentatively, D is TRBD1 (5 bases). V was pared by 0 bases and J by 6 bases, with 10 bases between. Germline V gives CDR1 SGHDT, CDR2 YYEEEE. The CDR3 covers 14 residues. In nucleotides, the CDR3 is TGTGCCAGCAGCTTGGTGGGGGTCGGTCAGCCCCAGCATTTT. The encoded protein is CASSLVGVGQPQHF. The full variable domain, completed using reference TRBV5-6 and TRBJ1-5, is DAGVTQSPTHLIKTRGQQVTLRCSPKSGHDTVSWYQQALGQGPQFIFQYYEEEERQRGNFPDRFSGHQFPNYSSELNVNALLLGDSALYLCASSLVGVGQPQHFGDGTRLSIL.

The rearrangement joins TRBV7-7 to TRBJ1-4; tentatively, D is TRBD1 (5 bases). This CDR3 comprises 22 residues. V lost 4 bases and J lost 7, with 37 bases in between. The germline CDR1 and CDR2 sequences are SSHAT and FNYEAQ (reference sequence). CDR3 coding DNA: TGTGCCAGCAGCTCGACTTCGCGGGCCACGGACAAAAAGCGCTTCGGTGCTGAAAAACTGTTTTTT. As protein: CASSSTSRATDKKRFGAEKLFF.

This clone was observed a handful of times. This chain uses TRBV12-5 with TRBJ2-7; a possible D gene is TRBD1 (5 bases). The V end was cut by 1 base, the J end by 2 bases, with 6 bases between. Germline V CDR1 and CDR2: LGHNT, FRNRAP. This CDR3 has 13 amino acids. The CDR3 DNA is TGTGCTAGTGGTTTGGGACAGACCTACGAGCAGTACTTC. Translated: CASGLGQTYEQYF.

This rearrangement joins TRBV7-2 to TRBJ1-1, with 9 bases aligning to TRBD1. The CDR3 contains 13 residues. CDR1 and CDR2 (germline): SGHTA, FQGNSA. The V gene end was trimmed by 5 bases and the J gene end by 3 bases; junction bases not matched to a gene: 1. This chain's CDR3 is CASSGDRDTEAFF. The CDR3 coding sequence is TGTGCCAGCAGCGGGGACAGGGACACTGAAGCTTTCTTT. The variable domain in full, completed from reference TRBV7-2 and TRBJ1-1, reads GAGVSQSPSNKVTEKGKDVELRCDPISGHTALYWYRQSLGQGLEFLIYFQGNSAPDKSGLPSDRFSAERTGGSVSTLTIQRTQQEDSAVYLCASSGDRDTEAFFGQGTRLTVV.